These T cell receptor beta chains were read from a single sample in a study of T cells after yellow fever vaccination. TCRdb used MiXCR to reprocess the 5' RACE reads, holding one entry per CDR3 protein. The sample lists some 110,000 distinct CDR3 sequences; about 7.8% were seen once. This specimen consisted of CD4+ T cells sorted from PBMCs, obtained more than 35 days after the first yellow fever vaccination. These receptors were obtained from a man between 18 and 29 years old who received the YFV17D yellow fever vaccine. CDR3s include the opening cysteine and the closing phenylalanine or tryptophan. Each record gives: clone size, D gene, CDR3 length, V gene, J gene, CDR3 DNA, CDR3 protein. D genes are given only for firm matches. Clone size is not always given. Where it is, it says once, few, many or a class for expanded clones.

many	TRBD1	19	TRBV6-5	TRBJ2-2	TGTGCCAGCAGTTACCAAGGGACAGGGGGACCCGCAAACACCGGGGAGCTGTTTTTT	CASSYQGTGGPANTGELFF
few	TRBD1	13	TRBV18	TRBJ2-5	TGTGCCAGCGGGGGACAGCCACAAGAGACCCAGTACTTC	CASGGQPQETQYF
many	-	14	TRBV7-9	TRBJ2-3	TGTGCCAGCAGCTTACCGCGGGTAACAGATACGCAGTATTTT	CASSLPRVTDTQYF
few	-	14	TRBV10-1	TRBJ2-3	TGCGCCAGCAGTGAGGGAGGGGGCAAAGATACGCAGTATTTT	CASSEGGGKDTQYF
few	-	15	TRBV20-1	TRBJ2-5	TGCAGTGCTAGAGATAGAGGGAGAGTTCAAGAGACCCAGTACTTC	CSARDRGRVQETQYF
-	TRBD1	15	TRBV7-8	TRBJ2-2	TGTGCCAGCAGCTCGGGACAGTCGAACACCGGGGAGCTGTTTTTT	CASSSGQSNTGELFF
many	TRBD2	16	TRBV6-5	TRBJ2-2	TGTGCCAGCCCAGCGGGACCGCAAGCGAACACCGGGGAGCTGTTTTTT	CASPAGPQANTGELFF
few	-	15	TRBV7-3	TRBJ1-1	TGTGCCAGCAGTTATTCCGGGACACAGAACACTGAAGCTTTCTTT	CASSYSGTQNTEAFF
many	TRBD2	17	TRBV24-1	TRBJ2-3	TGTGCCACCAGTGAGCGGCGGACTAGCGGGGGGGTGGATACGCAGTATTTT	CATSERRTSGGVDTQYF
-	TRBD2	15	TRBV7-2	TRBJ2-1	TGTGCCAGCAGCTCCGGGACCCCCGGGGGGAATGAGCAGTTCTTC	CASSSGTPGGNEQFF
many	TRBD1	14	TRBV20-1	TRBJ2-1	TGCAGTGCTGAGGGACAGGGGTCCTACAATGAGCAGTTCTTC	CSAEGQGSYNEQFF
many	-	15	TRBV5-1	TRBJ2-7	TGCGCCAGCAGCCGCAGGGTGGGGGCGAGCCACGAGCAGTACTTC	CASSRRVGASHEQYF
many	-	13	TRBV12-3/TRBV12-4	TRBJ2-5	TGTGCCAGCAGCGAATGGAGGGAAGAGACCCAGTACTTC	CASSEWREETQYF
many	-	14	TRBV7-9	TRBJ1-1	TGTGCCAGCAGCTTCTCGGCCCCCGGCACTGAAGCTTTCTTT	CASSFSAPGTEAFF
-	-	16	TRBV5-5	TRBJ1-1	TGTGCCAGCAGCTTGAAGACAGGAGGAGAACGGACTGAAGCTTTCTTT	CASSLKTGGERTEAFF
many	-	13	TRBV5-1	TRBJ2-5	TGCGCCAGCAGCACGGGAGTCGGAGAGACCCAGTACTTC	CASSTGVGETQYF
many	TRBD1	15	TRBV6-1	TRBJ1-5	TGTGCCAGCAGTCCTCATGACAGGGCAGATCAGCCCCAGCATTTT	CASSPHDRADQPQHF
many	-	12	TRBV11-2	TRBJ2-3	TGTGCCAGCAGCTTTTCCCGCGATACGCAGTATTTT	CASSFSRDTQYF
many	-	15	TRBV12-3/TRBV12-4	TRBJ1-5	TGTGCCAGCAGTTTAGCTCAGGTCCCCAATCAGCCCCAGCATTTT	CASSLAQVPNQPQHF
many	-	15	TRBV6-1	TRBJ1-5	TGTGCCAGCAGTAGAGGGCAGCCTAGCAATCAGCCCCAGCATTTT	CASSRGQPSNQPQHF
many	-	15	TRBV7-9	TRBJ2-3	TGTGCCAGCAGCCCCCGGGGCAGTTACACAGATACGCAGTATTTT	CASSPRGSYTDTQYF
few	-	16	TRBV24-1	TRBJ2-3	TGTGCCACCAGTGACAGGGCGGCGGGCCGCACAGATACGCAGTATTTT	CATSDRAAGRTDTQYF
many	-	15	TRBV4-3	TRBJ1-5	TGCGCCAGCAGCCGCGAGCTCGGAAGCAATCAGCCCCAGCATTTT	CASSRELGSNQPQHF
many	-	18	TRBV6-1	TRBJ2-6	TGTGCCAGCAGGAACAGGCCGGGGGCTATCTCTGGGGCCAACGTCCTGACTTTC	CASRNRPGAISGANVLTF
many	-	12	TRBV20-1	TRBJ2-5	TGCAGTGCACGACAGGCCCAAGAGACCCAGTACTTC	CSARQAQETQYF
many	-	12	TRBV29-1	TRBJ2-5	TGCAGCGTTCGCCTCCTCTGGGGGACCCAGTACTTC	CSVRLLWGTQYF
many	TRBD1	15	TRBV7-6	TRBJ2-2	TGTGCCAGCCAGAGCACAGGGGGCGCGTACGGGGAGCTGTTTTTT	CASQSTGGAYGELFF
-	-	17	TRBV5-1	TRBJ2-1	TGCGCCAGCAGCGCTGATGTGCCGCCGAGCTCCTACAATGAGCAGTTCTTC	CASSADVPPSSYNEQFF
many	TRBD1	15	TRBV5-1	TRBJ2-1	TGCGCCAGCAGGGGACAGGGGGGCTCCTACAATGAGCAGTTCTTC	CASRGQGGSYNEQFF